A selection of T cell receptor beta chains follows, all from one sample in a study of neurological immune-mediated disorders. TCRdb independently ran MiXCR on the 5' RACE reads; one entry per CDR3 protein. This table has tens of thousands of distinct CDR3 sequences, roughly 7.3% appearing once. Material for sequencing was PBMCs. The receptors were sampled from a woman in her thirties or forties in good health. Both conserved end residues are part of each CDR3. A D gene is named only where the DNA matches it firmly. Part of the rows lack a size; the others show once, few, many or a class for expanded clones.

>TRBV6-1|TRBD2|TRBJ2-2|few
TGTGCCAGCAGTTGGACTAGCGGGGTTGGCGGGGAGCTGTTTTTT
CASSWTSGVGGELFF
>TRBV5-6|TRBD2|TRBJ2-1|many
TGTGCCAGCAGCTTCGGACTAGCGGGAGTTCCAATCTCCTACAATGAGCAGTTCTTC
CASSFGLAGVPISYNEQFF
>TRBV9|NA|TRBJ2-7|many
TGTGCCAGCAGCGTAGGGGGGGCTACAAACGAGCAGTACTTC
CASSVGGATNEQYF
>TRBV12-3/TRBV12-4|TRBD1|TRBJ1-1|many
TGTGCCAGCAGTCACTGGGACAGAAACACTGAAGCTTTCTTT
CASSHWDRNTEAFF
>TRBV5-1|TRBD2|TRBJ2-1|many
TGCGCCAGCAGCTTGGGGACTAGCAATGAGCAGTTCTTC
CASSLGTSNEQFF
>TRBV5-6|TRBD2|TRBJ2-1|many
TGTGCCAGCAGCTTGTTAGTAGCGGGAGCCCTCTCTTCCTACAATGAGCAGTTCTTC
CASSLLVAGALSSYNEQFF
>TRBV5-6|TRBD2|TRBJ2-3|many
TGTGCCAGCAGCCTTGCGGGAGACGATACGCAGTATTTT
CASSLAGDDTQYF
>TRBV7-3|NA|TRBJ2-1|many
TGTGCCAGCAGCAGTGCTACCGTCTACAATGAGCAGTTCTTC
CASSSATVYNEQFF
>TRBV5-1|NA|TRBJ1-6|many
TGCGCCAGCAGCTTGGGAACCTCCTATAATTCACCCCTCCACTTT
CASSLGTSYNSPLHF
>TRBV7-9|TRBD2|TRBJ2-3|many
TGTGCCAGCAGCTTATCCAGCGGGAGCGATACGCAGTATTTT
CASSLSSGSDTQYF
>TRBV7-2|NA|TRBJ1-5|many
TGTGCCAGCAGCTTAGTCGGGGAAAGCAATCAGCCCCAGCATTTT
CASSLVGESNQPQHF
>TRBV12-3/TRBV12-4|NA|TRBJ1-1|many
TGTGCCAGCACCCCTCAGGTGAACACTGAAGCTTTCTTT
CASTPQVNTEAFF
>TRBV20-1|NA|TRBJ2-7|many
TGCAGTGCTAGAGGAGGGAAGTACGAGCAGTACTTC
CSARGGKYEQYF
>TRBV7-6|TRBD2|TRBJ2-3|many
TGTGCCAGCAGCCAAACTAGCGGGGGGGCCACCACAGATACGCAGTATTTT
CASSQTSGGATTDTQYF
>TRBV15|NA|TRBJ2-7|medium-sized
TGTGCCACCAGCAGAGTTGGAACGGGAAGAGGGTACGAGCAGTACTTC
CATSRVGTGRGYEQYF
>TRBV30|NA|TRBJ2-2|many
TGTGCCTGGAGTGTATCTCTGGTCACCGGGGAGCTGTTTTTT
CAWSVSLVTGELFF
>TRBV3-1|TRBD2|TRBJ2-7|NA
TGTGCCAGCAGGGGACTAGCGGGAGGCCACGAGGAGTACTTT
CASRGLAGGHEEYF
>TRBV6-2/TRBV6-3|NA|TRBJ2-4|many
TGTGCCAGCAGGGGGACGGTCCTCCGAAACATTCAGTACTTC
CASRGTVLRNIQYF
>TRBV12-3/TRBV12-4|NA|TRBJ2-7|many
TGTGCCAGCACCAACAACACGGAGCAGTACTTC
CASTNNTEQYF
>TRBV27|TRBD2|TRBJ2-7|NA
TGTGCCAGCAGTTACCGGGGGGGACCCGAGCAGTACTTC
CASSYRGGPEQYF
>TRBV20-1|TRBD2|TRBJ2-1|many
TGCAGTGCTAGACCCTCGGTGGGACTAGTTAACAATGAGCAGTTCTTC
CSARPSVGLVNNEQFF
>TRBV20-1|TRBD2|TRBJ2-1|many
TGCAGTGCTAGTAGCGGGGCCGACCCCAATGAGCAGTTCTTC
CSASSGADPNEQFF
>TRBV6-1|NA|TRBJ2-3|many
TGTGCCAGCAGTGTAAACCTACATACGCAGTATTTT
CASSVNLHTQYF
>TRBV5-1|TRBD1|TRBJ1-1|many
TGCGCCAGCAGCTGGACAGGGGGGGATGGGACTGAAGCTTTCTTT
CASSWTGGDGTEAFF
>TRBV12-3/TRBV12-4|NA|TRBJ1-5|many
TGTGCCAGCAGATATGAGGGCCAATATCAGCCCCAGCATTTT
CASRYEGQYQPQHF
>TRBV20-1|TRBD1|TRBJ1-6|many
TGCAGTGCTCAGGGGGCGCTGACCTATAATTCACCCCTCCACTTT
CSAQGALTYNSPLHF
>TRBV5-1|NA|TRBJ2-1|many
TGCGCCAGCAGCTGGGGACGGCTCAATGAGCAGTTCTTC
CASSWGRLNEQFF
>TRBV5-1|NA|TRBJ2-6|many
TGCGCCAGCAGCCCCCAGGCGGCTGGGGCCAACGTCCTGACTTTC
CASSPQAAGANVLTF
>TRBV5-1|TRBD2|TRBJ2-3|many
TGCGCCAGCAGCTTGCCGCAGACTAGCGGCTACCCAGATACGCAGTATTTT
CASSLPQTSGYPDTQYF
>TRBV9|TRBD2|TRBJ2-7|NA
TGTGCCAACAGCCATTCCCATAGCGGGAGTGTATACGAGCAGTACTTC
CANSHSHSGSVYEQYF
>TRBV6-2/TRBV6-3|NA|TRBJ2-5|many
TGTGCCAGCAGCCGAGGACCGAGCCAAGAGACCCAGTACTTC
CASSRGPSQETQYF
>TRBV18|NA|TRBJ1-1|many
TGTGCCAGCTCACCTACCGAAAGAGACACTGAAGCTTTCTTT
CASSPTERDTEAFF
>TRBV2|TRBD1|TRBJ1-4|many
TGTGCCAGCAGGCTACAGGGGGCAACTAATGAAAAACTGTTTTTT
CASRLQGATNEKLFF
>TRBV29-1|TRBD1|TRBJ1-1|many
TGCAGCGTTCCCATACAGGGGACTGAAGCTTTCTTT
CSVPIQGTEAFF
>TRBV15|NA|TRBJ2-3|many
TGTGCCACCAGCAGGGACACAGATACGCAGTATTTT
CATSRDTDTQYF
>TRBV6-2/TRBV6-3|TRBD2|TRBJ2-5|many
TGTGCCAGCAGTCGACTAGCGGGGGGGCCTGAGACCCAGTACTTC
CASSRLAGGPETQYF
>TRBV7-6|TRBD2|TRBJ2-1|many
TGTGCCAGCAGCTTGGGGATGAGCGGGAGGCCCCTTAACATTAACAATGAGCAGTTCTTC
CASSLGMSGRPLNINNEQFF
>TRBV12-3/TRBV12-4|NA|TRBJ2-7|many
TGTGCCAGCAGTTTTTCGGTGGCTGCCTACGAGCAGTACTTC
CASSFSVAAYEQYF
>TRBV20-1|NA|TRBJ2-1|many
TGCAGTGCCACGGACCGCCAACCCTACAATGAGCAGTTCTTC
CSATDRQPYNEQFF
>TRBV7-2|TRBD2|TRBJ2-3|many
TGTGCCAGCAGCTTAAGGACTAGCGGGGGGGCCACAGATACGCAGTATTTT
CASSLRTSGGATDTQYF
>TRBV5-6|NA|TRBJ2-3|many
TGTGCCAGCAGCAGGGGATCTAGCACAGATACGCAGTATTTT
CASSRGSSTDTQYF
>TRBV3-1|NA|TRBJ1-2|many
TGTGCCAGCAGCCAAGAAAGTCGGGGTCTCTATGGCTACACCTTC
CASSQESRGLYGYTF
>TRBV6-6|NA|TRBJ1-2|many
TGTGCCAGCAGTTACCTCGGGCCAGGTTCCTATGGCTACACCTTC
CASSYLGPGSYGYTF
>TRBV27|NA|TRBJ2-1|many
TGTGCCAGCAGTTTAGGGCCACTAGTACGGGCAGGGGGGTTCTACAATGAGCAGTTCTTC
CASSLGPLVRAGGFYNEQFF
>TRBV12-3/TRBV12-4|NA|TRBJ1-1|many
TGTGCCAGCAGTTTAACAGGGAACACTGAAGCTTTCTTT
CASSLTGNTEAFF
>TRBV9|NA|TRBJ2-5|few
TGTGCCAGCAGCGTAGATCCTTTCGGGGACCGGGCGGCGAAGACCCAGTACTTC
CASSVDPFGDRAAKTQYF
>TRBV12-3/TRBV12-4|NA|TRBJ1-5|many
TGTGCCAGCAGTTCCGGACAGTTGAAACAGCCCCAGCATTTT
CASSSGQLKQPQHF
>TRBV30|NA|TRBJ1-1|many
TGTGCCTGGAGTCACGGGGGGGGTGGGATCACTGAAGCTTTCTTT
CAWSHGGGGITEAFF
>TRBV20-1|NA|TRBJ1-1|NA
TGCATTGCTAGAAGGGGCACTGAAGCTTTCTTT
CIARRGTEAFF
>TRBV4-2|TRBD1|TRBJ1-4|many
TGTGCCAGCAGCTCACGACAGGGTGGGGGGACTAATGAAAAACTGTTTTTT
CASSSRQGGGTNEKLFF